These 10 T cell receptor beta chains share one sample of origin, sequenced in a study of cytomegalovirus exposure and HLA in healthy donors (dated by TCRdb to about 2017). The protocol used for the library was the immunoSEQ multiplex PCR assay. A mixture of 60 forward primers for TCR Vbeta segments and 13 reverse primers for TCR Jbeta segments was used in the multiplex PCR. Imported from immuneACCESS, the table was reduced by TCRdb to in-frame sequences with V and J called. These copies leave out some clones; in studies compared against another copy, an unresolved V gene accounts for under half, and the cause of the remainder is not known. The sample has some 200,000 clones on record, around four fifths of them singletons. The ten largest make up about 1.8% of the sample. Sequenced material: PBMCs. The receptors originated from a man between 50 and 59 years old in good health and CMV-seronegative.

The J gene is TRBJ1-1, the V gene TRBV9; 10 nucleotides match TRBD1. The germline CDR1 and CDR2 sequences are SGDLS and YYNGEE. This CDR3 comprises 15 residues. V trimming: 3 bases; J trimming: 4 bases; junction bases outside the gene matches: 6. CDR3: CASSATWTGGTEAFF. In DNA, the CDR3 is TGTGCCAGCAGCGCTACTTGGACAGGGGGCACTGAAGCTTTCTTT.

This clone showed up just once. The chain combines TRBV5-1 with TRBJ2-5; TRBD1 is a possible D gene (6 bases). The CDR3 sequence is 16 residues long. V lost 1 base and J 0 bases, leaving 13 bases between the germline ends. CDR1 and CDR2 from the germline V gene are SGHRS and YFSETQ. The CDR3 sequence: CASSLFGQKYQETQYF. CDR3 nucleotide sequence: TGCGCCAGCAGCTTGTTTGGACAGAAGTACCAAGAGACCCAGTACTTC.

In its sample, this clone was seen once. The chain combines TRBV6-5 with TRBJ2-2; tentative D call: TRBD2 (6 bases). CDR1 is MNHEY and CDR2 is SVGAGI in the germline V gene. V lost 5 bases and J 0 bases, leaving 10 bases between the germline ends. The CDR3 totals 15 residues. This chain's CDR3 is CASSTGRANTGELFF. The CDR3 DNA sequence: TGTGCCAGCAGTACCGGGAGAGCGAACACCGGGGAGCTGTTTTTT.

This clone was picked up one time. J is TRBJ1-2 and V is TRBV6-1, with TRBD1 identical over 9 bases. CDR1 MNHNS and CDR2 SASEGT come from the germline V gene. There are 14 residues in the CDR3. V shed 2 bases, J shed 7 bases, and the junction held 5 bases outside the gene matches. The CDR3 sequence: CASSEYRTGVGYTF. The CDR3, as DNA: TGTGCCAGCAGTGAATATAGGACAGGGGTTGGCTACACCTTC.

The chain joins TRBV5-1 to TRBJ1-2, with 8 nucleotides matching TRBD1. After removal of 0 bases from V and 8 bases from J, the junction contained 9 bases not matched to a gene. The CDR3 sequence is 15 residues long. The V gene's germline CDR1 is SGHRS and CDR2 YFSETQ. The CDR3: CASSLGQGSIGGYTF. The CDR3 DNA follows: TGCGCCAGCAGCTTGGGACAGGGGTCCATCGGGGGCTACACCTTC.

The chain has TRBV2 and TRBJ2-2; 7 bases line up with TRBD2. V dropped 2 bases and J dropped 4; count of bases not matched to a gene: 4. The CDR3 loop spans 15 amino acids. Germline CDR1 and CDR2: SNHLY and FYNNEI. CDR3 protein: CASSEFAGVTGELFF. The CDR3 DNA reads TGTGCCAGCAGTGAATTTGCGGGAGTCACCGGGGAGCTGTTTTTT.

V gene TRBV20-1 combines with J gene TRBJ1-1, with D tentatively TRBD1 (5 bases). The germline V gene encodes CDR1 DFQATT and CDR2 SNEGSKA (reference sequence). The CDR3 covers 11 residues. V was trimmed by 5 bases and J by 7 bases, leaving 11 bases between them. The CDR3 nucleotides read TGCAGTGCTGTGCCGGGACTTGAAGCTTTCTTT. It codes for CSAVPGLEAFF.

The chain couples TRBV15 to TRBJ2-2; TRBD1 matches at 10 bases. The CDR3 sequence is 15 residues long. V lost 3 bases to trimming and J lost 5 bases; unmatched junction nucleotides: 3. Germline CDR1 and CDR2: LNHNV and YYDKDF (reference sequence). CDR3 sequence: CATSRDRGKTGELFF. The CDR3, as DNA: TGTGCCACCAGCAGGGACAGGGGGAAGACCGGGGAGCTGTTTTTT.

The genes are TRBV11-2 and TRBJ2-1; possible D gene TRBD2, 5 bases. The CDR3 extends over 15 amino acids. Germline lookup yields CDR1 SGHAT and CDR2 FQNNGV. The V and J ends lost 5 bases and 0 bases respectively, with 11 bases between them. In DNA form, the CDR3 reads TGTGCCAGCAGCCCTCAGCGGAACTCCTACAATGAGCAGTTCTTC. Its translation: CASSPQRNSYNEQFF.

CDR3 amino acids: CATRDRGPGNYGYTF. In DNA, the CDR3 is TGTGCCACCCGGGACAGGGGCCCGGGGAACTATGGCTACACCTTC. The V gene is TRBV19, the J gene TRBJ1-2; 10 bases match TRBD1. Unmatched junction bases numbered 10, after V lost 10 bases and J lost 2 bases. The germline V gene has CDR1 LNHDA and CDR2 SQIVND (reference sequence). This CDR3 is 15 amino acids long.